These 5 T cell receptor beta chains were all obtained from the same sample, sequenced in a study of blood T cells in healthy people across ages. A second PCR of roughly 7 to 11 cycles used a sample-barcoded 5' primer and a J-beta primer mix. TCRdb re-derived calls from the 5' RACE reads in MiXCR, one entry per CDR3 protein. The table has 1.5 million to 2 million distinct CDR3 sequences, about 50% seen once. The source material was blood. Source of these receptors: a woman aged 40 to 50 in good health.

The chain uses TRBV12-3 or TRBV12-4 and TRBJ1-2; possible D gene TRBD1, 5 bases. The CDR3 has 16 residues. Trimming stripped 5 bases from V and 4 bases from J, with 20 bases between. The CDR3 loop is CASSPPGGGISYGYTF. In DNA form, the CDR3 reads TGTGCCAGCAGTCCTCCGGGGGGGGGAATCAGCTATGGCTACACCTTC.

The chain is built from TRBV7-9 and TRBJ2-1; no definite D call. Germline lookup yields CDR1 SEHNR and CDR2 FQNEAQ (reference sequence). The V end was cut by 2 bases, the J end by 15 bases, with 11 bases between. CDR3 size: 11 residues. The CDR3 reads CASSLRADPFF. DNA of the CDR3: TGTGCCAGCAGCTTACGGGCTGATCCGTTCTTC.

The chain has TRBV5-1 and TRBJ2-1; 7 bases map to TRBD1. Germline V gene data show CDR1 as SGHRS and CDR2 as YFSETQ. The CDR3 has 13 amino acids. The V segment lost 4 bases and the J segment 6 bases; nucleotides outside the gene matches: 4. CDR3 region: CASSMTGTNEQFF. CDR3 nucleotides: TGCGCCAGCAGCATGACAGGGACCAATGAGCAGTTCTTC.

The chain links TRBV28 to TRBJ1-2, with D unclear. V lost 6 bases to trimming and J lost 2 bases, with 1 base between them. In germline, CDR1 is MDHEN, CDR2 SYDVKM. This CDR3 has 10 residues. CDR3 amino acids: CASRNYGYTF. CDR3 sequence (DNA): TGTGCCAGCAGGAACTATGGCTACACCTTC.

The chain recombines TRBV29-1 with TRBJ2-3, with no clear D. V lost 3 bases and J lost 0, with 10 bases in between. In germline, CDR1 is SQVTM, CDR2 ANQGSEA. The CDR3 runs to 14 residues. The CDR3 sequence: CSVDRAVSTDTQYF. DNA of the CDR3: TGCAGCGTTGATCGGGCAGTGAGCACAGATACGCAGTATTTT.